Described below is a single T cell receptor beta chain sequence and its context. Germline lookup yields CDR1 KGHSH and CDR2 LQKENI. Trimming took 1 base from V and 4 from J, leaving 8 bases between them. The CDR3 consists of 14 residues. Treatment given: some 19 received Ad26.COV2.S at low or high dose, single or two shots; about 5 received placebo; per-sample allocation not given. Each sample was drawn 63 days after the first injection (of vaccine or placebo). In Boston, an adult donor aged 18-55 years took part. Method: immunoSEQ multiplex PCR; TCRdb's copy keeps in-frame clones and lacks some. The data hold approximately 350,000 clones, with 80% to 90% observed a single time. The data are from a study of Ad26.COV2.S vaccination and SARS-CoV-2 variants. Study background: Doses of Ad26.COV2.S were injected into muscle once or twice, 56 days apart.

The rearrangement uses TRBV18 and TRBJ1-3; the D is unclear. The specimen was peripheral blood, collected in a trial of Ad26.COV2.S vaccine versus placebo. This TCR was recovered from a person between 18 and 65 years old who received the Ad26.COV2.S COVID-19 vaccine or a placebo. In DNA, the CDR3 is TGTGCCAGCTCACCACAGGGTGAGGGAAACACCATATATTTT. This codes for CASSPQGEGNTIYF.